The 19 T cell receptor beta chains presented below share a single source sample, sequenced in a study of vaccination and CD4 T cells after COVID-19. Treatment given: approximately 9-day PBMC culture with coronavirus spike peptide pools or control peptides (ViraFEST assay). The Oncomine TCR Beta short-read assay was what sequenced the DNA obtained from cultured CD4+ T cells. TCRdb re-called the PCR reads with MiXCR, one entry per CDR3 protein. The sample holds tens of thousands of distinct CDR3 sequences, 44% seen once. Their recognized antigens are unknown. Material: CD4+ T cells from blood, cultured in vitro, obtained before SARS-CoV-2 vaccination. The source is a human donor who received a COVID-19 vaccine.

This chain joins TRBV7-6 and TRBJ2-5; D may be TRBD2 (6 bases). From germline, CDR1 is SGHVS and CDR2 FNYEAQ. The CDR3 is 15 residues long. V lost 3 bases to trimming and J lost 1 base, with 12 bases between them. The CDR3 sequence: CASSLSGDFQETQYF. The CDR3, as DNA: TGTGCCAGCAGCTTGTCCGGGGACTTCCAAGAGACCCAGTACTTC.

This clonotype was seen more than once but under ten times. This chain joins TRBV27 and TRBJ2-1; D remains ambiguous. The V end lost 3 bases, the J end lost 4 bases, and 10 bases lay between the germline ends. Germline V gene sequence: CDR1 MNHEY, CDR2 SMNVEV (reference sequence). CDR3 size: 14 residues. This CDR3 is CASSFRASYNEQFF. As DNA, the CDR3 is TGTGCCAGCAGTTTCCGGGCCTCTTACAATGAGCAGTTCTTC.

The V gene is TRBV20-1, the J gene TRBJ1-5, with 7 bases aligning to TRBD1. CDR1 DFQATT and CDR2 SNEGSKA come from the germline V gene (reference sequence). CDR3 length equals 13 residues. The trim removed 2 bases at V and 4 bases at J, leaving 2 bases unmatched. CDR3 in amino acids: CSARQTGNQPQHF. The DNA of the CDR3 is TGCAGTGCTAGACAGACAGGGAATCAGCCCCAGCATTTT.

The DNA of the CDR3 is TGTGCCAGCAGTTCACGACAGGGGGCCGGCAACTATGGCTACACCTTC. Translating it yields CASSSRQGAGNYGYTF. The gene calls are TRBV27 and TRBJ1-2; 10 nucleotides match TRBD1. The CDR3 is 16 amino acids. The germline gives CDR1 MNHEY, CDR2 SMNVEV (reference sequence). Losses at the gene ends were 4 bases for V and 2 bases for J; bases not matched to a gene: 7.

This clonotype was seen only a few times. Here the CDR3 reads CASSLPRGFNEQYF. The DNA for the CDR3 is TGTGCCAGCAGTCTACCGCGGGGGTTCAACGAGCAGTACTTC. The genes are TRBV6-1 and TRBJ2-7; 7 positions agree with TRBD2. Germline V gene data show CDR1 as MNHNS and CDR2 as SASEGT. J lost 5 bases, V lost 5 bases, and 9 bases had no gene match. This CDR3 spans 14 amino acids.

The chain joins TRBV6-1 to TRBJ1-2, with TRBD1 matching over 8 bases. The CDR3 extends over 14 amino acids. CDR1 and CDR2 from the germline V gene are MNHNS and SASEGT. V shed 3 bases, J shed 8 bases, and the junction held 8 bases outside the gene matches. The CDR3: CASSDFGTGAGYTF. The CDR3 DNA is TGTGCCAGCAGTGATTTCGGGACAGGAGCAGGCTACACCTTC.

The chain combines TRBV29-1 with TRBJ1-2, with D possibly TRBD1 on 5 matching bases. Germline CDR1 SQVTM, CDR2 ANQGSEA. This CDR3 contains 13 residues. V lost 4 bases and J 1 base, leaving 10 bases between the germline ends. The CDR3 DNA is TGCAGCGTTGGCGGGACGGTTAACTATGGCTACACCTTC. It translates to CSVGGTVNYGYTF.

The V call is TRBV6-1, the J call TRBJ1-2; TRBD1 might be the D (6 bases). The V gene's germline CDR1 is MNHNS and CDR2 SASEGT. The CDR3 covers 15 residues. V dropped 6 bases and J dropped 2 bases, with 16 bases sitting between them. The CDR3 loop is CASRFLPGQNYGYTF. The CDR3 DNA reads TGTGCCAGCAGGTTTCTGCCAGGACAGAACTATGGCTACACCTTC.

J is TRBJ1-6 and V is TRBV7-2, with 10 nucleotides matching TRBD1. V lost 3 bases to trimming and J lost 8 bases; unmatched junction nucleotides: 19. The V gene's germline CDR1 is SGHTA and CDR2 FQGNSA. CDR3 length: 20 amino acids. The CDR3 bases are TGTGCCAGCAGCTTGGGACAGGGGTTACGACGGATAAACGGAGATTCACCCCTCCACTTT. Amino acids: CASSLGQGLRRINGDSPLHF.

The V call is TRBV15, the J call TRBJ1-2, with D hard to call. The germline V and J ends were trimmed by 1 base and 5 bases, with 14 bases remaining between them. The CDR3 covers 15 residues. From germline, CDR1 is LNHNV and CDR2 YYDKDF (reference sequence). DNA for the CDR3: TGTGCCACCAGCAGAGGAAGCGAACGAACTTATGGCTACACCTTC. Protein product: CATSRGSERTYGYTF.

This clonotype was recorded a few times. This chain connects TRBV20-1 to TRBJ2-3; 8 bases are a match to TRBD2. CDR1 DFQATT and CDR2 SNEGSKA come from the germline V gene (reference sequence). Trimming took 1 base from V and 9 from J; bases not matched to a gene: 9. The CDR3 runs to 14 residues. CDR3 sequence (DNA): TGCAGTGCTAGAGCTACGGGACTAGAACAAACGCAGTATTTT. Its protein product is CSARATGLEQTQYF.

The chain joins TRBV20-1 to TRBJ2-5; 11 positions agree with TRBD1. Germline V gene data show CDR1 as DFQATT and CDR2 as SNEGSKA (reference sequence). J was trimmed by 5 bases and V by 0 bases; bases with no gene match: 2. The CDR3 consists of 14 residues. The CDR3 region is CSARDRDRGETQYF. The CDR3 nucleotides read TGCAGTGCTAGAGATCGGGACAGGGGGGAGACCCAGTACTTC.

The rearrangement uses TRBV10-3 and TRBJ2-7; D is possibly TRBD1 (7 bases). In germline, CDR1 is ENHRY, CDR2 SYGVKD. Trimming cost V 3 bases and J 6 bases, with 12 bases left between them. The CDR3 runs 13 residues. The CDR3 reads CAISDNRGGEQYF. CDR3 in DNA: TGTGCCATCAGTGACAACAGGGGAGGCGAGCAGTACTTC.

This rearrangement joins TRBV18 to TRBJ2-5; maybe TRBD2 (7 bases). The CDR3 runs to 18 residues. Germline V gene lookup returns CDR1 KGHSH and CDR2 LQKENI. V lost 2 bases and J lost 4, with 23 bases in between. CDR3 sequence: CASSPFRGGGAPRETQYF. In nucleotides, the CDR3 is TGTGCCAGCTCACCATTCCGAGGGGGGGGTGCCCCAAGAGAGACCCAGTACTTC. The variable domain in full, completed from reference TRBV18 and TRBJ2-5, reads NAGVMQNPRHLVRRRGQEARLRCSPMKGHSHVYWYRQLPEEGLKFMVYLQKENIIDESGMPKERFSAEFPKEGPSILRIQQVVRGDSAAYFCASSPFRGGGAPRETQYFGPGTRLLVL.

The CDR3 loop reads CASRGLAGGQDTQYF. The CDR3, as DNA: TGTGCCAGCAGAGGACTAGCGGGGGGGCAAGATACGCAGTATTTT. This sequence joins TRBV2 and TRBJ2-3; the match to TRBD2 covers 15 bases. The CDR3 is made up of 15 amino acids. J gave up 5 bases and V 6 bases, and 3 bases lay outside the gene matches. In germline, CDR1 is SNHLY, CDR2 FYNNEI.

This chain uses TRBV30 with TRBJ2-3; tentative D call: TRBD2 (6 bases). The CDR3 is 17 residues long. V lost 2 bases and J lost 1, with 19 bases in between. The germline CDR1 and CDR2 sequences are GTSNPN and SVGIG (reference sequence). CDR3: CAWSPIAPGDRTDTQYF. Written as DNA, the CDR3 is TGTGCCTGGAGTCCGATAGCCCCGGGAGACCGCACAGATACGCAGTATTTT.

The rearrangement links TRBV24-1 to TRBJ2-5; D possibly corresponds to TRBD2 (6 bases). The V end lost 3 bases, the J end lost 0 bases, and 10 bases lay between the germline ends. Germline CDR1 and CDR2: KGHDR and SFDVKD. This CDR3 is built from 15 residues. CDR3 sequence reads: CATSDGTGNQETQYF. The CDR3 DNA is TGTGCCACCAGTGATGGGACTGGCAACCAAGAGACCCAGTACTTC.

This rearrangement joins TRBV10-3 to TRBJ1-1, with D unclear. The CDR3 is 13 residues long. CDR1 ENHRY and CDR2 SYGVKD come from the germline V gene. The germline V and J ends were trimmed by 8 bases and 0 bases, with 10 bases remaining between them. In nucleotides, the CDR3 is TGTGCCATCTCGGCAAGTTTGAACACTGAAGCTTTCTTT. It translates to CAISASLNTEAFF.

The chain uses TRBV20-1 and TRBJ1-4; D gene ambiguous. CDR1 is DFQATT and CDR2 is SNEGSKA in the germline V gene (reference sequence). CDR3 length equals 16 residues. V lost 3 bases, J lost 5 bases, and 19 bases lay in between. CDR3 DNA sequence: TGCAGTGCTAGGGGTCCCGAAGGATGGAGGAATGAAAAACTGTTTTTT. Its protein product is CSARGPEGWRNEKLFF.